Sequencing of this TCR beta chain was carried out in a study of CD8 T cells in ankylosing spondylitis. TCRdb independently ran MiXCR on the 5' RACE reads; one entry per CDR3 protein. The sample yields under 850,000 distinct CDR3 sequences, 15% to 20% seen once. This clonotype came up many times. The antigen is not known. Points from the study as a whole: There was reportedly significant enrichment of clones that were disease-linked in matched ankylosing spondylitis synovial fluid. Apparently characteristic of ankylosing spondylitis blood was a TCR beta motif (roughly eight highly homologous variants).

V was trimmed by 1 base and J by 7 bases, leaving 6 bases between them. The length of the CDR3 is 12 residues. The sequenced material came from blood, either unsorted or a sorted T cell fraction (not recorded which). V gene TRBV12-3 or TRBV12-4 combines with J gene TRBJ2-3; the D is unclear. The source of this sequence is a male donor with ankylosing spondylitis. The DNA of the CDR3 is TGTGCCAGCAGTTTAGGGCAGAATACGCAGTATTTT. It codes for CASSLGQNTQYF.